The present T cell receptor beta chain was sequenced within a study of identifying expanded T cells in peripheral blood (dated by TCRdb to the late 2010s). For context, the study as a whole: Technical replicates were generated by sequencing separate aliquots of the same genomic DNA pool, with four replicates compared pairwise.

No immune events such as infections were documented for the healthy donors during the collection period. Healthy-donor blood repertoires served as a training cohort to calibrate time-dependent variance in a beta-binomial model of T-cell clone differential abundance. The training cohort was composed of some ten healthy donors, 3 female and 7 male. Donor ages ranged from 29 to 64 years, with an average of around 43 years. Obtained from a commercial supplier, whole blood was collected from each healthy donor at three time points set about 2 weeks apart. Genomic DNA was extracted from unsorted whole blood for immunosequencing. What the authors observed across the whole study: Variance in clone template counts between approximately 2-week samples significantly increased with total template count across all healthy donors. Across all healthy-donor time intervals, the beta-binomial model significantly cut both the number of clones called differentially abundant and the false-positive rate. About 1.2 differentially abundant clones were flagged by the binomial model between technical replicates, whereas about 16 and 20 were flagged over two weeks and four weeks, respectively. It was expected by the authors that biological variance in healthy repertoires might increase further over much longer intervals, such as months to years.

As for this clone: Its target antigen remains unknown. Nothing much larger sits one base from this clone, and base qualities are not available.

The germline V gene (reference sequence) supplies CDR1 MNHEY and CDR2 SMNVEV. The CDR3 contains 14 residues, cysteine and phenylalanine counted. CDR3 DNA is the only sequence kept; it has 42 bases, read in frame from the first base. V is clipped by 2 bases and J by 6 bases, and the sequence between their germline boundaries is 11 bases long. The immunoSEQ Assay, which uses bias-controlled multiplex PCR amplification of genomic DNA, was used to profile TCRbeta CDR3 regions. The study's processing was this. To quantify the absolute abundance of each unique TCRbeta CDR3 region, the sequences were collapsed and filtered. Two models were used to test differential abundance: a binomial model (Fisher-equivalent) and a beta-binomial model that adds time-dependent variance fitted from healthy donors. Any clone with fewer than 5 combined templates was excluded, and a clone was called differentially abundant if its Benjamini-Hochberg FDR was below 0.01. Using the form v = (b*log(k)+a)^2, the beta-binomial variance was modeled as a function of the total template count across the two samples. Imported from immuneACCESS, the table was reduced by TCRdb to in-frame sequences with V and J called. These copies leave out some clones; in studies compared against another copy, an unresolved V gene accounts for under half, and the cause of the remainder is not known. V and J calls and clone size follow that table, whereas D and trimming were derived from the DNA. This sample has around 100,000 clones in its table, and roughly 88% of those were observed once. The top ten constitute less than 7% of the sample.

The rearrangement joined TRBV27 to TRBJ1-5; no D gene call is confident. Sample: blood. The source is a person aged 18 to 70 in good health. The CDR3 region reads CASSLTSAAQPQHF. The DNA sequence is given as TGTGCCAGCAGTTTAACCTCGGCGGCTCAGCCCCAGCATTTT.